The sequence of this TCR beta chain was determined in a study of CD8 T cells in Susac syndrome. Study observations and caveats: It was acknowledged in the study that the number of individuals who were included in its TCR sequencing and HLA analysis was relatively small.

Note on this clonotype: Its target is unknown.

The ends lost 6 bases at V and 5 bases at J; junction bases unmatched: 1. Germline V gene lookup returns CDR1 MNHEY and CDR2 SVGEGT. This CDR3 has 13 amino acids. A quantity of about 0.45 to 1 ug RNA underwent reverse transcription using random hexamers. TCR beta CDR3 was amplified by immunoSEQ covering 54 Vbeta and 13 Jbeta. Each CDR3 protein gets one entry after TCRdb re-called the immunoSEQ multiplex PCR reads with MiXCR. The data contain about 300,000 distinct CDR3 sequences, approximately 90% of them singletons. From blood CD8+ and CD4+ T cells, the TCR beta chain was sequenced. In contrast to the negatively isolated CD8+ and CD4+ T cells, TEMRA cells were FACS-enriched.

Specimen: CD8+ T cells from PBMCs. This clonotype was sampled from a human donor with multiple sclerosis. This chain uses TRBV6-2 or TRBV6-3 with TRBJ2-1; 10 nucleotides agree with TRBD1. The CDR3 region has the DNA TGTGCCAGCAGCGGGACAGGGGACAATGAGCAGTTCTTC. Encoded protein: CASSGTGDNEQFF.